The source of this T cell receptor beta chain is a study of blood T cell repertoires in COVID-19. As for the study in general: Sample material is recorded as cDNA or gDNA derived from T cells, B-cell-depleted T cells, or PBMCs.

Produced via immunoSEQ multiplex PCR; TCRdb's table is partial and in-frame only. The sample includes about 330,000 clones, over 75% of them seen just once. Trimming shortened V by 3 bases and J by 0 bases, and 8 bases separated the two germline ends. The germline V gene encodes CDR1 SEHNR and CDR2 FQNEAQ (reference sequence). The CDR3 contains 14 residues. About this clone itself: This specimen includes other DNA sequences encoding the same CDR3.

The source of this sequence is a woman aged 45-65 years with active or convalescent COVID-19. The chain combines TRBV7-9 with TRBJ1-1; D call uncertain. Sequencing input: peripheral blood. CDR3 coding DNA: TGTGCCAGCAGCTTGGGCAGATTGAACACTGAAGCTTTCTTT. It is translated as CASSLGRLNTEAFF.